This entry lists 9 T cell receptor beta chains sequenced from one sample in a study of T cells expressing NK-cell markers. TCRdb re-called the 5' RACE reads; every CDR3 protein appears as one record, without DNA. Its listing shows over 350,000 distinct CDR3 sequences. Specimen: blood T cells: a sorted CD56 or NKG2C T cell subset, CD4+ or CD8+ T cells, or bulk PBMC T cells (not recorded which). These receptors all stem from a woman aged 45-59 years in good health.

The genes are TRBV3-1 and TRBJ2-1; TCRdb reports TRBD2, a call that lacks DNA to check it against. CDR3 size: 18 residues. Germline lookup yields CDR1 LGHDT and CDR2 YNNKEL (reference sequence). The CDR3 here is CASSPAFGLAGGNNEQFF.

The chain combines TRBV29-1 with TRBJ1-5. Germline V gene data show CDR1 as SQVTM and CDR2 as ANQGSEA. This CDR3 is built from 12 residues. CDR3 sequence reads: CSAQAGSGPQHF.

The chain employs TRBV4-1 and TRBJ1-3; checking the TCRdb D call of TRBD1 is not possible without DNA. This CDR3 has 16 amino acids. Germline V lookup: CDR1 MGHRA, CDR2 YSYEKL. The CDR3 loop is CASGTGVAFSGNTIYF.

The chain is built from TRBV24-1 and TRBJ1-1; TCRdb reports TRBD1, a call that lacks DNA to check it against. The CDR3 contains 13 residues. Looked up from germline, CDR1 is KGHDR and CDR2 is SFDVKD. The CDR3 loop is CATSDGAGREAFF.

The V call is TRBV5-1, the J call TRBJ2-5; TCRdb reports TRBD1, a call that lacks DNA to check it against. The CDR3 is 16 amino acids. Germline values: CDR1 SGHRS, CDR2 YFSETQ. This chain's CDR3 is CASSYQGQGAAETQYF.

CDR3 in amino acids: CSALGTSGRSYEQYF. This chain links TRBV20-1 with TRBJ2-7; TCRdb picks TRBD2, but there is no DNA to check that call. Per germline, CDR1 DFQATT and CDR2 SNEGSKA (reference sequence). The CDR3 extends over 15 amino acids.

J is TRBJ2-7 and V is TRBV19; absent DNA, TCRdb's TRBD2 call cannot be checked. Germline CDR1 LNHDA, CDR2 SQIVND (reference sequence). The CDR3 extends over 14 amino acids. The CDR3 loop reads CASKPAGGSYEQYF.

The chain recombines TRBV7-9 with TRBJ2-1; there is no DNA to check the TCRdb D call of TRBD2. Germline V lookup: CDR1 SEHNR, CDR2 FQNEAQ (reference sequence). The CDR3 contains 15 residues. CDR3 region: CASSPPLAEYNEQFF.

The chain carries TRBV7-3 and TRBJ2-1. The germline gives CDR1 SGHTA, CDR2 FQGTGA. The CDR3 loop spans 13 amino acids. The CDR3 region is CASSLTLANEQFF.